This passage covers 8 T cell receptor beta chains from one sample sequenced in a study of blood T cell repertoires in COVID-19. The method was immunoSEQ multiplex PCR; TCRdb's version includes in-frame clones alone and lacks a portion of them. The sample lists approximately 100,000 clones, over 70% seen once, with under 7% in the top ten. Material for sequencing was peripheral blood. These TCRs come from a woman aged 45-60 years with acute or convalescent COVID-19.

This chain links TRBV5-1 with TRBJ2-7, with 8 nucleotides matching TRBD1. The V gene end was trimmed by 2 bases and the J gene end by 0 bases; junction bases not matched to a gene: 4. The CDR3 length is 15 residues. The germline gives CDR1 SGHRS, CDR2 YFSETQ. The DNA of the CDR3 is TGCGCCAGCAGCTTTGACAGGGGTATCTCCTACGAGCAGTACTTC. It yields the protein CASSFDRGISYEQYF.

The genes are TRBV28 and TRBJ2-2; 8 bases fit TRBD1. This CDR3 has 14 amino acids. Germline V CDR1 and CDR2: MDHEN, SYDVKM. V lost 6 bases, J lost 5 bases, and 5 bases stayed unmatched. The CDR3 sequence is CASRDRAGTGELFF. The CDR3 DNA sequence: TGTGCCAGCAGGGACAGGGCTGGGACCGGGGAGCTGTTTTTT.

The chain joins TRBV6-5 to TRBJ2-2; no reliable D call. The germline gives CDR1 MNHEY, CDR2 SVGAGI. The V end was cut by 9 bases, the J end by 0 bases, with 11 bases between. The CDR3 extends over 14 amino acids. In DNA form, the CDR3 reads TGTGCCAGTCAGTACGAAACGAACACCGGGGAGCTGTTTTTT. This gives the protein CASQYETNTGELFF.

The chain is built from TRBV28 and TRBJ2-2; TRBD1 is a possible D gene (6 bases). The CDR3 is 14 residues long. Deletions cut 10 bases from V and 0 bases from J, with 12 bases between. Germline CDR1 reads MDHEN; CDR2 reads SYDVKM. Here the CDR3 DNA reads TGTGCCACCTCGGACAGCACGAACACCGGGGAGCTGTTTTTT. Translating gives CATSDSTNTGELFF.

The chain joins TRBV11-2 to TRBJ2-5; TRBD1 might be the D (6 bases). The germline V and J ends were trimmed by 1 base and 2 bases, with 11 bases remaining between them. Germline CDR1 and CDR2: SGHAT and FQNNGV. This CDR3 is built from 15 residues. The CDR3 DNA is TGTGCCAGCAGCTTAGTAGGGGGTCCGCAAGAGACCCAGTACTTC. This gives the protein CASSLVGGPQETQYF. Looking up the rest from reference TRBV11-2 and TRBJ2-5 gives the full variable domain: EAGVAQSPRYKIIEKRQSVAFWCNPISGHATLYWYQQILGQGPKLLIQFQNNGVVDDSQLPKDRFSAERLKGVDSTLKIQPAKLEDSAVYLCASSLVGGPQETQYFGPGTRLLVL.

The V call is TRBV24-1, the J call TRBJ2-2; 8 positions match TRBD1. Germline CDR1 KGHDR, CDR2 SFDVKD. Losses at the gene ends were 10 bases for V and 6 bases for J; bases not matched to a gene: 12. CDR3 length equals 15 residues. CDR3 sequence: CATKSGGAISGELFF. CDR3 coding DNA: TGTGCCACTAAATCAGGGGGCGCGATCTCCGGGGAGCTGTTTTTT.

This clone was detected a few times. The CDR3 bases are TGTGCCAGCAGTCAAAACTCGAGAGGCTACACCTTC. Its translation is CASSQNSRGYTF. The V and J genes are TRBV28 and TRBJ1-2; D call uncertain. The V end lost 5 bases, the J end lost 8 bases, and 12 bases lay between the germline ends. Looked up from germline, CDR1 is MDHEN and CDR2 is SYDVKM. The CDR3 consists of 12 residues.

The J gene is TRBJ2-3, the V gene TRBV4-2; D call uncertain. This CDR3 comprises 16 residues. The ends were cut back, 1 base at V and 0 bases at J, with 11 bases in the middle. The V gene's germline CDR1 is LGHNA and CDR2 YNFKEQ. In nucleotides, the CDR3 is TGTGCCAGCAGCCAAGCGCCGGTGACTAGCACAGATACGCAGTATTTT. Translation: CASSQAPVTSTDTQYF.